Sequencing of this T cell receptor beta chain was carried out in a study of blood T cell repertoires in COVID-19. Seattle participants joined during active infection and were tracked over time. Source study methods: Amplifying reference gene primers gave estimates of nucleated cell counts. Here immunoSEQ multiplex PCR was the method, and the copy in TCRdb shows in-frame clones only, minus some. From that table come the V and J calls and clone size; the DNA was used to work out D and trimming. The data hold about 410,000 clones, with 75% to 90% observed a single time. Germline V lookup: CDR1 SGDLS, CDR2 YYNGEE. The CDR3 is 18 residues long. Losses at the gene ends were 0 bases for V and 3 bases for J; bases not matched to a gene: 10.

Sequenced material: peripheral blood. This chain links TRBV9 with TRBJ2-2, with 8 bases that match TRBD2. The receptor comes from a woman in her forties with COVID-19, enrolled during active disease. CDR3 loop: CASSVAEWRRGDTGELFF. Here the CDR3 DNA reads TGTGCCAGCAGCGTAGCAGAGTGGAGGCGGGGGGACACCGGGGAGCTGTTTTTT.